This T cell receptor (beta chain) is from a study of T-cell memory formation after mild COVID-19. TCRdb reprocessed the 5' RACE reads via MiXCR and lists one record per CDR3 protein. This sample has more than 300,000 distinct CDR3 sequences, with more than 20% found just once. This clonotype was picked up a small number of times. Its target is not known. Study results and limitations: Contracting CD4+ clones sat mainly in CM and EM; CD8+ in EMRA. What remained unconfirmed was the SARS-CoV-2 specificity of second-wave clones peaking on day 37. Day 15 to 85 contracting clones showed balanced CD4/CD8; later expanders leaned CD4+. Pre-infection memory contained some responding clones, which suggested that cross-reactive memory had joined.

The specimen sequenced was PBMCs or a T cell subset sorted from them (not recorded which). This receptor was taken from a man between 18 and 35 years old who had mild COVID-19 (a few samples of this study predate the infection). Cell type and time point are not known.

The CDR3 region is CSISGGETDIQYF. The CDR3 region has the DNA TGCAGCATTAGCGGGGGGGAGACGGACATTCAGTACTTC. V gene TRBV29-1 combines with J gene TRBJ2-4; 11 bases match TRBD2. The trim removed 8 bases at V and 8 bases at J, leaving 8 bases unmatched. Germline values: CDR1 SQVTM, CDR2 ANQGSEA. This CDR3 contains 13 residues. Looking up the rest from reference TRBV29-1 and TRBJ2-4 gives the full variable domain: SAVISQKPSRDICQRGTSLTIQCQVDSQVTMMFWYRQQPGQSLTLIATANQGSEATYESGFVIDKFPISRPNLTFSTLTVSNMSPEDSSIYLCSISGGETDIQYFGAGTRLSVL.